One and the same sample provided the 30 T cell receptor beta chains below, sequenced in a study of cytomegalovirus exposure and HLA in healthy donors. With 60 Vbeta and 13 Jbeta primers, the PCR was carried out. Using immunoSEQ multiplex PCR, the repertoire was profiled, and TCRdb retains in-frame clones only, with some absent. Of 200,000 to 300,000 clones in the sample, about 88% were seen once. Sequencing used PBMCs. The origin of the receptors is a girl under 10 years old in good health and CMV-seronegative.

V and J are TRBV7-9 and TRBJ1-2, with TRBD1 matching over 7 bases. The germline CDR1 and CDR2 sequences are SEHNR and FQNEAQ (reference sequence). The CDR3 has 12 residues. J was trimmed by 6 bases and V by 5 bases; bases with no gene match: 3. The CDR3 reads CASSHDRDGYTF. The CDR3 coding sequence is TGTGCCAGCAGCCATGACAGGGATGGCTACACCTTC.

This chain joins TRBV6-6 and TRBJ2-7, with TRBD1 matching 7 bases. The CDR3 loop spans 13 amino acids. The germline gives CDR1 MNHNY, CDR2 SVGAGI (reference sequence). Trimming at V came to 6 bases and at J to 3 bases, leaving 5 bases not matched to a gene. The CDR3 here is CASSPDRVYEQYF. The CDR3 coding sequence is TGTGCCAGCAGCCCAGACAGGGTCTACGAGCAGTACTTC.

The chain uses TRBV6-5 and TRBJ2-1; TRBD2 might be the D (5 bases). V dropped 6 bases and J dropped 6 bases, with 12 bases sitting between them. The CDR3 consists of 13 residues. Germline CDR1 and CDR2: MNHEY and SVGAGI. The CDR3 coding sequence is TGTGCCAGCAGCCCTAGCTGGGGCAATGAGCAGTTCTTC. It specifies CASSPSWGNEQFF.

CDR3 sequence reads: CASTQSAGPSSSGNTIYF. CDR3 nucleotides: TGTGCCAGCACGCAGTCGGCAGGCCCCAGCAGCTCTGGAAACACCATATATTTT. The gene calls are TRBV2 and TRBJ1-3, with D unresolved. V shed 7 bases and J shed 0 bases, with 22 bases lying between them. CDR1 is SNHLY and CDR2 is FYNNEI in the germline V gene. This CDR3 is 18 amino acids long. Supplemented by reference TRBV2 and TRBJ1-3, the full variable domain reads EPEVTQTPSHQVTQMGQEVILRCVPISNHLYFYWYRQILGQKVEFLVSFYNNEISEKSEIFDDQFSVERPDGSNFTLKIRSTKLEDSAMYFCASTQSAGPSSSGNTIYFGEGSWLTVV.

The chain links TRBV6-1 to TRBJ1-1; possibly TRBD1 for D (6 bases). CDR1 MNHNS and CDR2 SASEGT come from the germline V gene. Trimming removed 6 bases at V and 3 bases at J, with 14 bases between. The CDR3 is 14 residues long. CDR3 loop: CASRLTGSHTEAFF. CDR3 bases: TGTGCCAGCAGACTGACAGGTTCTCACACTGAAGCTTTCTTT.

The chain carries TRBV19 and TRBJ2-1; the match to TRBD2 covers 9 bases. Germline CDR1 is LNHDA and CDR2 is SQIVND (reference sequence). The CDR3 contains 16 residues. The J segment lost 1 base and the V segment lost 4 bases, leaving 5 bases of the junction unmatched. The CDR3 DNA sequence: TGTGCCAGTAGTAATAGCGGGAGTAGTTCCTACAATGAGCAGTTCTTC. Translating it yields CASSNSGSSSYNEQFF.

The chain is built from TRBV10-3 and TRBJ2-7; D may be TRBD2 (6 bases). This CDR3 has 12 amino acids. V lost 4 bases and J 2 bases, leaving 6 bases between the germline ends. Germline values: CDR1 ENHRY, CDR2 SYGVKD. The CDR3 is CAISAGAYEQYF. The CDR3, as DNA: TGTGCCATCAGTGCGGGGGCCTACGAGCAGTACTTC.

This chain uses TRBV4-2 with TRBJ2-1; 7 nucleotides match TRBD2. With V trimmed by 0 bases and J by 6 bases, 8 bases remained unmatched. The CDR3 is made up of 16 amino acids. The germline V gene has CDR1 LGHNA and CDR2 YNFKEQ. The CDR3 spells CASSQELLASLNEQFF. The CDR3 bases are TGTGCCAGCAGCCAAGAGTTACTAGCGAGCCTCAATGAGCAGTTCTTC.

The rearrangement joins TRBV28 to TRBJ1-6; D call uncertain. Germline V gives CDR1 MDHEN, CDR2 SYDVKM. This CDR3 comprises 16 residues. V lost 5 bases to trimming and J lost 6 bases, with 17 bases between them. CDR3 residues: CASSINLAGFNSPLHF. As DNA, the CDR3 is TGTGCCAGCAGTATCAACTTAGCGGGGTTTAATTCACCCCTCCACTTT.

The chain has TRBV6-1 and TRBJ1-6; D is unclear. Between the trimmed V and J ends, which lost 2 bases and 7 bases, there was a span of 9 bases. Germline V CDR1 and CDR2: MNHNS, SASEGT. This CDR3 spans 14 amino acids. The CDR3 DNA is TGTGCCAGCAGTGAAAAACAGCCGAATTCACCCCTCCACTTT. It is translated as CASSEKQPNSPLHF.

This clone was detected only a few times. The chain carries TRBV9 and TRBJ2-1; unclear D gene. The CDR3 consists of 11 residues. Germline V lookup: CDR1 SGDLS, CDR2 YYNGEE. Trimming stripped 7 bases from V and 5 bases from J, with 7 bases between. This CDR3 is CASGENNEQFF. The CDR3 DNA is TGTGCCAGCGGTGAGAACAATGAGCAGTTCTTC.

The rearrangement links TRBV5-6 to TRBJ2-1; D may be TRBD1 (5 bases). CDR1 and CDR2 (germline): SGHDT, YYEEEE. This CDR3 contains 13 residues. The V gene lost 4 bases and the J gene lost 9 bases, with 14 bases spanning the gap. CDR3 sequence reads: CASSRVGRGEQFF. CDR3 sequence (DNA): TGTGCCAGCAGCAGAGTGGGAAGGGGTGAGCAGTTCTTC. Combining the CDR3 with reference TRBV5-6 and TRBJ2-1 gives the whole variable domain DAGVTQSPTHLIKTRGQQVTLRCSPKSGHDTVSWYQQALGQGPQFIFQYYEEEERQRGNFPDRFSGHQFPNYSSELNVNALLLGDSALYLCASSRVGRGEQFFGPGTRLTVL.

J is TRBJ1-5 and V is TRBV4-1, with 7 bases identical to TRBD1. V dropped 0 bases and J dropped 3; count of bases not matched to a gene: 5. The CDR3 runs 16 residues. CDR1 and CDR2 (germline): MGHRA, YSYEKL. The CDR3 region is CASSQDGRGVNQPQHF. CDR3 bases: TGCGCCAGCAGCCAAGATGGCAGGGGGGTCAATCAGCCCCAGCATTTT.

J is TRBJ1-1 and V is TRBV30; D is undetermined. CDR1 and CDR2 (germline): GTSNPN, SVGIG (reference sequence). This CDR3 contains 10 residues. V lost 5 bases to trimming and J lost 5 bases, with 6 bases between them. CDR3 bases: TGTGCCTGGCAAAAAACTGAAGCTTTCTTT. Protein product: CAWQKTEAFF.

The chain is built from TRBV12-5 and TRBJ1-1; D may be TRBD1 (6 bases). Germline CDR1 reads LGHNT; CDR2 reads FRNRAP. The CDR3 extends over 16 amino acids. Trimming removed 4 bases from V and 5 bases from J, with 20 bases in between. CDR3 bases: TGTGCTAGTGGTTGGGGGCCAGGGGAGGGAAAAACTGAAGCTTTCTTT. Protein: CASGWGPGEGKTEAFF. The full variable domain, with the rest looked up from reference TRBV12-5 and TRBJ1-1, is DARVTQTPRHKVTEMGQEVTMRCQPILGHNTVFWYRQTMMQGLELLAYFRNRAPLDDSGMPKDRFSAEMPDATLATLKIQPSEPRDSAVYFCASGWGPGEGKTEAFFGQGTRLTVV.

CDR3 DNA sequence: TGTGCCAGTACAGCCAGGGAGCGGGGTGGCTACACCTTC. Its translation: CASTARERGGYTF. The chain links TRBV19 to TRBJ1-2; TRBD1 might be the D (5 bases). Germline lookup yields CDR1 LNHDA and CDR2 SQIVND (reference sequence). This CDR3 region has 13 residues. V gave up 7 bases and J gave up 7 bases, with 16 bases separating them.

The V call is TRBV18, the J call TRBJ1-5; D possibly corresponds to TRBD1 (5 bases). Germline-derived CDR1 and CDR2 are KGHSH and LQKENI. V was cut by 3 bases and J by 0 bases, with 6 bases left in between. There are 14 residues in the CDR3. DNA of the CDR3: TGTGCCAGCTCACCCGACAGTAGCAATCAGCCCCAGCATTTT. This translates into CASSPDSSNQPQHF. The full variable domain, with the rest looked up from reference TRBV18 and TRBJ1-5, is NAGVMQNPRHLVRRRGQEARLRCSPMKGHSHVYWYRQLPEEGLKFMVYLQKENIIDESGMPKERFSAEFPKEGPSILRIQQVVRGDSAAYFCASSPDSSNQPQHFGDGTRLSIL.

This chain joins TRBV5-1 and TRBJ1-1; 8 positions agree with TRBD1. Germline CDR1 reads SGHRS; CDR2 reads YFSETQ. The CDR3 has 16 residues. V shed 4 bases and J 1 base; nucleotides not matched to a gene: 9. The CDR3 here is CASSPRQGTRNTEAFF. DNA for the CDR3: TGCGCCAGCAGCCCACGACAGGGGACGAGGAACACTGAAGCTTTCTTT. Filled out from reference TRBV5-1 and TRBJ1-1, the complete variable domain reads KAGVTQTPRYLIKTRGQQVTLSCSPISGHRSVSWYQQTPGQGLQFLFEYFSETQRNKGNFPGRFSGRQFSNSRSEMNVSTLELGDSALYLCASSPRQGTRNTEAFFGQGTRLTVV.

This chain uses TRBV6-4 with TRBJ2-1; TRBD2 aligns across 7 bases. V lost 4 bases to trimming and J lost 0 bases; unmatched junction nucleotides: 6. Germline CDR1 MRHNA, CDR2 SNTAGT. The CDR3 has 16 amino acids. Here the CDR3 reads CASSVSSGYSYNEQFF. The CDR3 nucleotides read TGTGCCAGCAGTGTGTCTAGCGGATACTCCTACAATGAGCAGTTCTTC.

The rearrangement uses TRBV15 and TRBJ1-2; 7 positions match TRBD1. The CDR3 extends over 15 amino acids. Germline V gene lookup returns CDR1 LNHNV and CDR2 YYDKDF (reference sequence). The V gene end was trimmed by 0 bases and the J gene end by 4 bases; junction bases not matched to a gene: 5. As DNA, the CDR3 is TGTGCCACCAGCAGAGATCCGACAGGGACCTATGGCTACACCTTC. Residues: CATSRDPTGTYGYTF.

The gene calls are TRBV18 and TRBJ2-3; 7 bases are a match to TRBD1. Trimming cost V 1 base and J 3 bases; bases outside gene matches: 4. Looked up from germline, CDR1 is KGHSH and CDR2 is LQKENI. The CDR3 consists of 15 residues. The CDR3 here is CASSPLGTDTDTQYF. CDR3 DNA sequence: TGTGCCAGCTCACCACTTGGGACAGATACAGATACGCAGTATTTT.

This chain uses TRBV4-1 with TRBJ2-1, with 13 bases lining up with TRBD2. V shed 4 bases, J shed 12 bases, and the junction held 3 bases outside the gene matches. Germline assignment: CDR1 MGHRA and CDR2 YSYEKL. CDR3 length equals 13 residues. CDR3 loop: CASSRGLAGTQFF. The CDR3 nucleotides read TGCGCCAGCAGCCGGGGACTAGCGGGGACGCAGTTCTTC.

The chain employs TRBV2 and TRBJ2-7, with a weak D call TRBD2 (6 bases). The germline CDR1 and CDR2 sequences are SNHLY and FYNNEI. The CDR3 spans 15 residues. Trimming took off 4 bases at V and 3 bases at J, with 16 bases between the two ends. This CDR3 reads CASSVAGTYYYEQYF. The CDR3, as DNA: TGTGCCAGCAGTGTAGCCGGGACTTACTACTACGAGCAGTACTTC. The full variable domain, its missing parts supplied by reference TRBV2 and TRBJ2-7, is EPEVTQTPSHQVTQMGQEVILRCVPISNHLYFYWYRQILGQKVEFLVSFYNNEISEKSEIFDDQFSVERPDGSNFTLKIRSTKLEDSAMYFCASSVAGTYYYEQYFGPGTRLTVT.

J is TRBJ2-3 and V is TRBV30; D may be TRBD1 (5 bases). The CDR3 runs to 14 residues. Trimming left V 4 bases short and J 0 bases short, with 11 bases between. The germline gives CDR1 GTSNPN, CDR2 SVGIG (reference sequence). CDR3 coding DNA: TGTGCCTGGACAACAGGCGGTAGCACAGATACGCAGTATTTT. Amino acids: CAWTTGGSTDTQYF.

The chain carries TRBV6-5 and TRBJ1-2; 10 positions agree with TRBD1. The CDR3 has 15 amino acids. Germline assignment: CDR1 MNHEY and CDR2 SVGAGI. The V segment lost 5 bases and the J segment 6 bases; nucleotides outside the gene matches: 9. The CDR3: CASSRRQGALNGYTF. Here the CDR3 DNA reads TGTGCCAGCAGTCGCCGACAGGGGGCGCTTAATGGCTACACCTTC.

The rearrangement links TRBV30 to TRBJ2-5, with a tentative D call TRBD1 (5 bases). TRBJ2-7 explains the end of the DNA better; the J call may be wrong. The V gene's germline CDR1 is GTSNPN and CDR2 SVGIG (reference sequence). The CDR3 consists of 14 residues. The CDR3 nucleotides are TGTGCCTGGAGTGTAGGGCAGGGTAAGGCCGAGCAGTACTTC. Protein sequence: CAWSVGQGKAEQYF.

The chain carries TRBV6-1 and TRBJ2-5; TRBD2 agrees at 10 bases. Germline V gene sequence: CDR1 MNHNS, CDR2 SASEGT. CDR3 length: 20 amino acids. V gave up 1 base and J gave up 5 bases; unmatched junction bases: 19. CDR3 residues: CASSEGITSGATRGGETQYF. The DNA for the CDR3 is TGTGCCAGCAGTGAAGGAATCACTAGCGGGGCCACCCGGGGGGGGGAGACCCAGTACTTC.

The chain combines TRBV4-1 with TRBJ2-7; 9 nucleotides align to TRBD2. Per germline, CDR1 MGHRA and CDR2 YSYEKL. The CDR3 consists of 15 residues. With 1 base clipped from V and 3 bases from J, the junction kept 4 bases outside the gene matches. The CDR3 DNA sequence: TGCGCCAGCAGCCAAGTGGGAGCGGGGGGCTACGAGCAGTACTTC. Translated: CASSQVGAGGYEQYF.

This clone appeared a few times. The CDR3 coding sequence is TGTGCCAGCAGCTTTCAGGGCACTGAAGCTTTCTTT. This translates into CASSFQGTEAFF. The rearrangement joins TRBV7-9 to TRBJ1-1; tentatively, D is TRBD1 (5 bases). CDR1 is SEHNR, CDR2 FQNEAQ, per germline (reference sequence). The CDR3 is 12 residues long. Trimming removed 3 bases from V and 4 bases from J, with 6 bases in between.

CDR3 region: CASRRQGRETQYF. CDR3 DNA: TGTGCCAGCAGAAGACAGGGGAGGGAGACCCAGTACTTC. The V and J genes are TRBV27 and TRBJ2-5, with 8 bases matching TRBD1. Germline V gene lookup returns CDR1 MNHEY and CDR2 SMNVEV (reference sequence). V shed 6 bases, J shed 5 bases, and the junction held 5 bases outside the gene matches. The CDR3 contains 13 residues.